This T cell receptor beta chain was sequenced for a study of vaccination effects on CD4 cells after COVID-19. Overall study findings and caveats: There was marked clonal contraction among infection- and vaccine-induced clones late after vaccination.

Turning to this clone: Its antigen is currently unknown.

TCRdb keeps only in-frame clones here, not all; method: immunoSEQ multiplex PCR. The sample carries about 81,000 clones, about three quarters recorded once. This CDR3 is built from 15 residues. The V gene's germline CDR1 is MGHDK and CDR2 SYGVNS. V gave up 1 base and J gave up 7 bases, with 13 bases separating them. Expansion with viral peptide pools was applied to antigen-specific CD4+ T cells by the ViraFEST assay prior to sequencing. Culture proceeded for under twelve days, and CD4+ T cells were then isolated. Participants got two doses of BNT162b2 or mRNA-1273 vaccine. Vaccine recipients lacked prior SARS-CoV-2 infection and had negative nucleocapsid antibodies. It was on days 3 and 7 that half the medium was replaced with IL-2 medium.

The TCR was taken from a human donor who received a COVID-19 vaccine. The chain uses TRBV25-1 and TRBJ1-4; D gene unclear. Sequences were derived from CD4+ T cells from PBMCs cultured with HCoV-OC43 spike peptides, sampled after COVID-19 vaccination. The subset is: HCoV-OC43 spike overlapping peptide pool stimulation. CDR3 in amino acids: CASSESVSLGEKLFF. In DNA form, the CDR3 reads TGTGCCAGCAGTGAATCGGTCAGCCTGGGTGAAAAACTGTTTTTT.